This T cell receptor beta chain stems from a study of cytomegalovirus exposure and HLA in healthy donors. CDR1 and CDR2 (germline): SGHTA, FQGTGA. V lost 0 bases, J lost 1 base, and 4 bases stayed unmatched. CDR3 length: 16 amino acids. Note on this clone: Its antigen is as yet unknown.

Findings of the study overall: A highly shared variant cluster was judged a likely technical artifact.

Use of 60 Vbeta and 13 Jbeta primers characterized the PCR. Method: immunoSEQ multiplex PCR; TCRdb's copy keeps in-frame clones and lacks some. The sample lists fewer than 150,000 clones, roughly 76% occurring once. This TCR was sampled from a human donor in good health. The sequencing sample was made of PBMCs. The chain couples TRBV7-3 to TRBJ2-3, with 7 nucleotides matching TRBD2. The CDR3 DNA sequence: TGTGCCAGCAGCTTAACGTTGGGAGGGGGCACAGATACGCAGTATTTT. It encodes CASSLTLGGGTDTQYF.